Sequencing of this T cell receptor (beta chain) was carried out in a study of blood T cell repertoires in COVID-19. Study-wide background: Donors in the United States, Italy and Spain gave samples during acute or convalescent COVID-19. PBMCs, B-cell-depleted T cells, or T cells were the source of the cDNA or gDNA that made up the material.

Methods used by the authors: Nucleated cell counts were estimated from reference gene primer amplification. Produced via immunoSEQ multiplex PCR; TCRdb's table is partial and in-frame only. Clone size and the V and J calls come from that table; the DNA yielded D and trimming. The repertoire includes about 200,000 clones, under 95% of them detected once, and around 1.2% sits in the top ten. This CDR3 has 16 amino acids. Germline V lookup: CDR1 MNHEY, CDR2 SVGAGI. The V end was cut by 0 bases, the J end by 2 bases, with 14 bases between. The sequenced sample was peripheral blood. The TCR sequence derives from a man between 25 and 39 years old with acute or convalescent COVID-19. This chain connects TRBV6-5 to TRBJ2-7; perhaps TRBD1 as D (6 bases). The CDR3: CASSYSAGAYPYEQYF. In DNA, the CDR3 is TGTGCCAGCAGTTACTCGGCAGGGGCATACCCCTACGAGCAGTACTTC.